This T cell receptor (beta chain) is from a study of control samples from healthy donors and cancer patients. V shed 3 bases, J shed 4 bases, and the junction held 8 bases outside the gene matches. This CDR3 contains 15 residues. CDR1 and CDR2 (germline): SGHTA, FQGNSA. Some clones are missing from TCRdb's copy, which holds only in-frame ones; the method was immunoSEQ multiplex PCR. The table includes under 450,000 clones, over 75% detected once. The TCR was taken from a man aged 35 to 55 with head and neck cancer. V is TRBV7-2 and J is TRBJ1-1; 7 nucleotides align to TRBD1. Sequencing input: PBMCs. CDR3 loop: CASSFRGAISTEAFF. The CDR3 DNA reads TGTGCCAGCAGCTTCAGGGGGGCGATAAGCACTGAAGCTTTCTTT.